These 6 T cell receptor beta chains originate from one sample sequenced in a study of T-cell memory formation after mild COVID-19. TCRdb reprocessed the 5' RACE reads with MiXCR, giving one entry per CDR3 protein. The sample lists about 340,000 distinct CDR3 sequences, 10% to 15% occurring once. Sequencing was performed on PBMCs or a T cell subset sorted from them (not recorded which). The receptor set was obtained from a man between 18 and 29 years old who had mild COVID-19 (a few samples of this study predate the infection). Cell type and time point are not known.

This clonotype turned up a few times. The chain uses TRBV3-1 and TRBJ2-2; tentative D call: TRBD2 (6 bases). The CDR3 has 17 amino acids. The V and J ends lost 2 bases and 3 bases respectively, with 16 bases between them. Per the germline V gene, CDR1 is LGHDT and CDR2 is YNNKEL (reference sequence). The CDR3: CASSQLLAGGYTGELFF. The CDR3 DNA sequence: TGTGCCAGCAGCCAATTACTAGCCGGCGGGTACACCGGGGAGCTGTTTTTT.

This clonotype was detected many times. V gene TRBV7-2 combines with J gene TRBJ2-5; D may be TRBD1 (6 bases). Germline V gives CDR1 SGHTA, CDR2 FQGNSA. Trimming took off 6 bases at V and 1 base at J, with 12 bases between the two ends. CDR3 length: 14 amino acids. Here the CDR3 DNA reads TGTGCCAGCAGGAAAGACAGGATCCAAGAGACCCAGTACTTC. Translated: CASRKDRIQETQYF. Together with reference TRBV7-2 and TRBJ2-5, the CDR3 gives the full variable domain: GAGVSQSPSNKVTEKGKDVELRCDPISGHTALYWYRQSLGQGLEFLIYFQGNSAPDKSGLPSDRFSAERTGGSVSTLTIQRTQQEDSAVYLCASRKDRIQETQYFGPGTRLLVL.

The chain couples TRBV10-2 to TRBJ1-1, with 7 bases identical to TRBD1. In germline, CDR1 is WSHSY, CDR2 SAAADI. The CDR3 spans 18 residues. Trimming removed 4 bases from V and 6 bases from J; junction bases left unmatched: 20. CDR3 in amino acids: CASSGITNEDRRGPEAFF. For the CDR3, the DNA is TGCGCCAGCAGTGGGATCACCAACGAGGACAGGAGGGGGCCTGAAGCTTTCTTT.

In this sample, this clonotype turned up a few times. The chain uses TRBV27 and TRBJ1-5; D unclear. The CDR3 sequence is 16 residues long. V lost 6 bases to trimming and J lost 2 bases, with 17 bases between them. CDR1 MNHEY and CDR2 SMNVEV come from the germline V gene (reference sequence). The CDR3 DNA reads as TGTGCCAGCAGGCCTATAAGGGTCTCCGGCAATCAGCCCCAGCATTTT. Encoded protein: CASRPIRVSGNQPQHF.

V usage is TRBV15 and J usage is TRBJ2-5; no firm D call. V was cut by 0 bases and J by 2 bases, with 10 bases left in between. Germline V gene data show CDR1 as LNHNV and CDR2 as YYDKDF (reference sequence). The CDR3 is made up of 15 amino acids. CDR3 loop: CATSRERVPQETQYF. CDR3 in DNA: TGTGCCACCAGCAGAGAAAGGGTTCCTCAAGAGACCCAGTACTTC.

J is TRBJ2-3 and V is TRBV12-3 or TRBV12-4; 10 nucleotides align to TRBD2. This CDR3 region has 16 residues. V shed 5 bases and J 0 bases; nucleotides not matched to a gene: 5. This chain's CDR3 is CASSIGLAASTDTQYF. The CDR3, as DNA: TGTGCCAGCAGTATTGGACTAGCGGCTAGCACAGATACGCAGTATTTT.